A selection of T cell receptor beta chains follows, all from one sample in a study of blood T cell repertoires in COVID-19. Profiling relied on immunoSEQ multiplex PCR, and the TCRdb table lists in-frame clones only, not all of them. This sample has roughly 120,000 clones, with 65% to 85% found just once. The material sequenced was peripheral blood. The receptor set was obtained from a woman between 70 and 85 years old with acute or convalescent COVID-19. CDR3s include the opening cysteine and the closing phenylalanine or tryptophan. D genes are given only for firm matches. Rows give clone size only sometimes, using once, few, many, or a class for an expanded clone.

v_gene,abundance,d_gene,CDR3aa
TRBV7-9,-,-,CASRPGSPPYNEQFF
TRBV4-1,-,TRBD1,CASSYGQGGQPQHF
TRBV6-2/TRBV6-3,-,-,CASSYSFQPQHF
TRBV21-1,-,-,CASSKGASGNTIYF
TRBV9,-,TRBD1,CASSKQGEAYEQYF
TRBV3-1/TRBV3-2,-,TRBD2,CASSQDRGRAAGEYF
TRBV5-1,-,-,CASSLAGDGYTF
TRBV19,-,TRBD1,CASSPRGSSNTEAFF
TRBV7-9,once,TRBD2,CASSLWAGTSAYNEQFF
TRBV6-5,-,TRBD1,CASTGWGQGYSPLHF
TRBV11-2,-,TRBD2,CASSLFGLALLGQETQYF
TRBV15,-,-,CATSREPTGAYEQYF
TRBV6-1,-,TRBD2,CASSATSGGLSTDTQYF